This section outlines one T cell receptor beta chain sequence together with its context. The antigen remains unidentified. The data originate from a study of CD8+ T cells in alopecia areata. Study background: Treated patients swallowed 5 to 10 mg of oral tofacitinib twice daily.

It was cDNA, reverse transcribed from extracted RNA, that served as the sequencing template. Method: immunoSEQ multiplex PCR; TCRdb's copy keeps in-frame clones and lacks some. The table has approximately 180,000 clones, about 55% seen once. Treatment denoted: oral pan-JAK inhibitor, 5-10 mg twice daily. Punch biopsies of lesional scalp, plus peripheral blood, were taken from alopecia areata patients. Findings of the study overall: Scalp clonality and expanded CD8+ clones among the top 100 fell significantly with tofacitinib. In scalp and blood, many expanded lesional clones persisted during tofacitinib.

V lost 0 bases and J lost 4, with 7 bases in between. The CDR3 is 14 amino acids. Germline V lookup: CDR1 ENHRY, CDR2 SYGVKD. V and J are TRBV10-3 and TRBJ2-1; D is uncertain. The source was CD8+ T cells sorted from blood, collected at week 24, from a patient treated with tofacitinib. The TCR comes from a human donor with alopecia areata. In nucleotides, the CDR3 is TGTGCCATCAGTGAGTCACGAGAGTACAATGAGCAGTTCTTC. Its translation is CAISESREYNEQFF.